These 5 T cell receptor beta chains originate from one sample sequenced in a study of shared clonotypes between healthy human individuals. CD45RO-negative, CCR7-positively selected cells formed the naive CD8 fraction, excluding terminally differentiated effector memory CD45RA+ cells. TCRdb keeps only in-frame clones here, not all; method: immunoSEQ multiplex PCR. The sample has 1.5 million to 2.5 million clones, roughly 94% seen once. Material: naive CD8+ T cells sorted from blood. The source of these receptors is a man younger than 35 in good health.

V usage is TRBV7-9 and J usage is TRBJ2-5, with 10 bases matching TRBD2. CDR1 is SEHNR, CDR2 FQNEAQ, per germline (reference sequence). The junction had 3 bases not matched to a gene; V was cut back by 0 bases and J by 2 bases. The CDR3 covers 16 residues. The DNA of the CDR3 is TGTGCCAGCAGCTTAGCCCTAGCGGGGGCGCAAGAGACCCAGTACTTC. The encoded protein is CASSLALAGAQETQYF.

This clone has just one count. The gene calls are TRBV7-9 and TRBJ2-2, with 8 bases fitting TRBD1. The V segment lost 5 bases and the J segment 6 bases; nucleotides outside the gene matches: 5. The CDR3 consists of 14 residues. CDR1 and CDR2 (germline): SEHNR, FQNEAQ (reference sequence). CDR3 DNA: TGTGCCAGCAGCCTCGCCAGGGGGCCCGGGGAGCTGTTTTTT. Translated, it gives CASSLARGPGELFF. Full variable domain (remainder filled in from reference TRBV7-9 and TRBJ2-2): DTGVSQNPRHKITKRGQNVTFRCDPISEHNRLYWYRQTLGQGPEFLTYFQNEAQLEKSRLLSDRFSAERPKGSFSTLEIQRTEQGDSAMYLCASSLARGPGELFFGEGSRLTVL.

V is TRBV27 and J is TRBJ2-3; unclear D gene. CDR3 length: 13 amino acids. The germline gives CDR1 MNHEY, CDR2 SMNVEV (reference sequence). V was pared by 3 bases and J by 2 bases, with 6 bases between. CDR3 bases: TGTGCCAGCAGTTTCTTGGACACAGATACGCAGTATTTT. It specifies CASSFLDTDTQYF.

With regard to this clone: The sample has other DNA sequences that encode this CDR3 too. The rearrangement uses TRBV7-8 and TRBJ2-7, with D tentatively TRBD1 (6 bases). The CDR3 sequence is 14 residues long. The V and J ends lost 1 base and 2 bases respectively, with 9 bases between them. Germline V gene lookup returns CDR1 SGHVS and CDR2 FQNEAQ. The CDR3 bases are TGTGCCAGCAGCTTAGTCGGGACAACCTACGAGCAGTACTTC. It specifies CASSLVGTTYEQYF.

This clone was recorded once. Different DNA sequences within this sample yield the same CDR3. The chain links TRBV9 to TRBJ2-2; D perhaps matches TRBD1 (6 bases). Germline CDR1 SGDLS, CDR2 YYNGEE. Trimming took 0 bases from V and 4 from J, leaving 10 bases between them. The CDR3 totals 15 residues. CDR3 amino acids: CASSVEQGGTGELFF. As DNA, the CDR3 is TGTGCCAGCAGCGTAGAACAGGGTGGCACCGGGGAGCTGTTTTTT.